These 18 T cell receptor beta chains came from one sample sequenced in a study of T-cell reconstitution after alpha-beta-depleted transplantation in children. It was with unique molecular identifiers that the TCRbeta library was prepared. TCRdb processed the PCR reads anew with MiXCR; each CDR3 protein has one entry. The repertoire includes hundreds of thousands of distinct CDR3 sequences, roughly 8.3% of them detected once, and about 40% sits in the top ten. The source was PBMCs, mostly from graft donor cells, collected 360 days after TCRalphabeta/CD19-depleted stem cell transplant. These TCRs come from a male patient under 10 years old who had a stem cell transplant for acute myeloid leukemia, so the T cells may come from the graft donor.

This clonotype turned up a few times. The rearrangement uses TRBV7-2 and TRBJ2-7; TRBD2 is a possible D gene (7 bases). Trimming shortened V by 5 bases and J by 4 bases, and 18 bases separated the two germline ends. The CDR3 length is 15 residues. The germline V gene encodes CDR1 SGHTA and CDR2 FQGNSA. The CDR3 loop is CASSVSGTKGYEQYF. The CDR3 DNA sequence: TGTGCCAGCAGCGTCAGCGGGACAAAGGGGTACGAGCAGTACTTC.

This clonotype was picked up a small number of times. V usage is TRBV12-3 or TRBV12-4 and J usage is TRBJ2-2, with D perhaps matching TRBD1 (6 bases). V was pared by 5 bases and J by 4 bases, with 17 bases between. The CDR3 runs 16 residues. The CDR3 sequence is CASSPTTGFATGELFF. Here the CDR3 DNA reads TGTGCCAGCAGTCCTACAACAGGGTTTGCCACCGGGGAGCTGTTTTTT.

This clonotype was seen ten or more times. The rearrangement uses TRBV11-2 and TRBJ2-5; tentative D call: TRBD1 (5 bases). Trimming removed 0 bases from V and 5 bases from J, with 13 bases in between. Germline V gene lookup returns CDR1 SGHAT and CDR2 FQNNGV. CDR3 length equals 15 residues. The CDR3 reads CASSLDQGRSETQYF. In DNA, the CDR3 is TGTGCCAGCAGCTTAGACCAGGGCCGAAGTGAGACCCAGTACTTC. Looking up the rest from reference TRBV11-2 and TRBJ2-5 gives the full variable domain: EAGVAQSPRYKIIEKRQSVAFWCNPISGHATLYWYQQILGQGPKLLIQFQNNGVVDDSQLPKDRFSAERLKGVDSTLKIQPAKLEDSAVYLCASSLDQGRSETQYFGPGTRLLVL.

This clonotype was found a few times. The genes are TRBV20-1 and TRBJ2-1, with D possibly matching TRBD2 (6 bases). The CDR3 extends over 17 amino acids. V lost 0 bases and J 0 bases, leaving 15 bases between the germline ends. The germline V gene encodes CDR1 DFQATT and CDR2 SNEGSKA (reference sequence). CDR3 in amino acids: CSARDRQALASYNEQFF. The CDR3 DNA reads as TGCAGTGCTAGAGATAGGCAGGCACTAGCCTCCTACAATGAGCAGTTCTTC.

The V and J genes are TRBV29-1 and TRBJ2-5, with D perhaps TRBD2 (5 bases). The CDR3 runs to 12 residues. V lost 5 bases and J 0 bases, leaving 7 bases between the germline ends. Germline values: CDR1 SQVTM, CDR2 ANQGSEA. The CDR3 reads CSVTGNQETQYF. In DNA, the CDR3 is TGCAGCGTTACGGGGAACCAAGAGACCCAGTACTTC.

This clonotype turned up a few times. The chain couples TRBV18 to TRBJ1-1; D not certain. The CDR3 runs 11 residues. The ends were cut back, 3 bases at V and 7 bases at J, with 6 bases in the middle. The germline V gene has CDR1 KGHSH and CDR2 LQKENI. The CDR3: CASSPGVEAFF. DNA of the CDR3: TGTGCCAGCTCACCTGGAGTTGAAGCTTTCTTT.

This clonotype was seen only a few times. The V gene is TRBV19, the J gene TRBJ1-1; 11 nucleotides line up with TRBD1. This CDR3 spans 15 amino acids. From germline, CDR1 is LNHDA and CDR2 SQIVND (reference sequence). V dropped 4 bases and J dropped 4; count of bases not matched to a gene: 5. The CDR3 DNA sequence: TGTGCCAGTAGTACACGGACAGGGGGCTCCACTGAAGCTTTCTTT. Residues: CASSTRTGGSTEAFF.

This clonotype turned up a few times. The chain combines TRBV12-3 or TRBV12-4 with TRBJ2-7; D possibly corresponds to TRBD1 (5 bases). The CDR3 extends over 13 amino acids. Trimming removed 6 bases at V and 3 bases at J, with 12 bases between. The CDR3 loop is CASSDSSFYEQYF. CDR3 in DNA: TGTGCCAGCAGCGACAGTTCCTTCTACGAGCAGTACTTC.

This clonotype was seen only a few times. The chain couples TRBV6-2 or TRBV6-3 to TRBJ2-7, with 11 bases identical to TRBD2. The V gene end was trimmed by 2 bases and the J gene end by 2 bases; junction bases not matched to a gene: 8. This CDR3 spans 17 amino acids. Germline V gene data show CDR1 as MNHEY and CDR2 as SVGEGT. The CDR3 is CASSYPSPSGRPYEQYF. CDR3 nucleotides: TGTGCCAGCAGTTACCCCTCCCCTAGCGGGAGGCCCTACGAGCAGTACTTC.

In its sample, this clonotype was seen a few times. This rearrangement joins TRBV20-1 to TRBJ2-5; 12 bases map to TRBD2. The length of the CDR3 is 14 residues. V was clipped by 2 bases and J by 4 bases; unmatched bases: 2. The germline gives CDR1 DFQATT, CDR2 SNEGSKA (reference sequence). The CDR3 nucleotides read TGCAGTGCTAGACTAGCGGGAGGGATAGAGACCCAGTACTTC. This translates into CSARLAGGIETQYF.

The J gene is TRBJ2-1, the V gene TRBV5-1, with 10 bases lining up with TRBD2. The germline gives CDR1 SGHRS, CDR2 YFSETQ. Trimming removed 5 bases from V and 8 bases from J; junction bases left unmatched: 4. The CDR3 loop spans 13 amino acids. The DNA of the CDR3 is TGCGCCAGCAGACCTAGCGGGGGATATGAGCAGTTCTTC. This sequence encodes CASRPSGGYEQFF.

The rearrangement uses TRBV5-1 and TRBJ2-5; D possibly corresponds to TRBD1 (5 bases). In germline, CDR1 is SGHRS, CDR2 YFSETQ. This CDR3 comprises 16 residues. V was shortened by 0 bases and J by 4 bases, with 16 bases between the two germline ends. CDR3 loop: CASSLVLGAGAETQYF. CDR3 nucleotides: TGCGCCAGCAGCTTGGTATTAGGGGCAGGAGCAGAGACCCAGTACTTC. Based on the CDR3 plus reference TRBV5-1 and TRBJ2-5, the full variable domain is KAGVTQTPRYLIKTRGQQVTLSCSPISGHRSVSWYQQTPGQGLQFLFEYFSETQRNKGNFPGRFSGRQFSNSRSEMNVSTLELGDSALYLCASSLVLGAGAETQYFGPGTRLLVL.

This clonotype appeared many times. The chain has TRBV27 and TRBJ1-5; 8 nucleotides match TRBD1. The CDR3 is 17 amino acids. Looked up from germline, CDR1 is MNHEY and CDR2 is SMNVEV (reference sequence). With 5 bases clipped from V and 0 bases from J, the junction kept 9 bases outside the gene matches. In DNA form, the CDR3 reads TGTGCCAGCAGTACCCAAAGCAGGGGGCCTAGCAATCAGCCCCAGCATTTT. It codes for CASSTQSRGPSNQPQHF.

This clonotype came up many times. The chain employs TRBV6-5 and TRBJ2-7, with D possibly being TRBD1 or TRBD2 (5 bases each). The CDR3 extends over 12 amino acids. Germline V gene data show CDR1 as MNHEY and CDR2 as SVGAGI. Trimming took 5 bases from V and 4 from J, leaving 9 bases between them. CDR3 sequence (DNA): TGTGCCAGCAGTCTCTGGGGGTACGAGCAGTACTTC. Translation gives CASSLWGYEQYF.

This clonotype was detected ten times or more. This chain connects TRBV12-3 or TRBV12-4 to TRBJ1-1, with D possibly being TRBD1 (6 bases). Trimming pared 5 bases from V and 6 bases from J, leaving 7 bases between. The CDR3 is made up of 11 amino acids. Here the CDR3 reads CASSPGAEAFF. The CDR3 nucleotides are TGTGCCAGCAGTCCAGGGGCTGAAGCTTTCTTT.

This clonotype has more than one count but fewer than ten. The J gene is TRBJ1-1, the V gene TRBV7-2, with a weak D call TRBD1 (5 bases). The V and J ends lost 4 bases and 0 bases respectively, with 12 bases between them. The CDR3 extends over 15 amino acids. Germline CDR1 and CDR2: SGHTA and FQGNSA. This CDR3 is CASSSRGGVNTEAFF. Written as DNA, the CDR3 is TGTGCCAGCAGCTCCCGTGGAGGGGTGAACACTGAAGCTTTCTTT.

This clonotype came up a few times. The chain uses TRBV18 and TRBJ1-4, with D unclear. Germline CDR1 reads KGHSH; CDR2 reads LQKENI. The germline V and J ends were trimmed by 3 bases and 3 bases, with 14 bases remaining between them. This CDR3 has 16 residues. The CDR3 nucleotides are TGTGCCAGCTCACCGCTAAGGGCACGGGCTAATGAAAAACTGTTTTTT. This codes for CASSPLRARANEKLFF.

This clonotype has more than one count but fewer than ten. The CDR3 DNA sequence: TGTGCCAGCAGCTTATTTTATGGCTACACCTTC. It yields the protein CASSLFYGYTF. The chain is built from TRBV5-5 and TRBJ1-2; D ambiguous. The CDR3 runs to 11 residues. Germline V CDR1 and CDR2: SGHKS, YYEKEE (reference sequence). Trimming took off 2 bases at V and 5 bases at J, with 4 bases between the two ends.